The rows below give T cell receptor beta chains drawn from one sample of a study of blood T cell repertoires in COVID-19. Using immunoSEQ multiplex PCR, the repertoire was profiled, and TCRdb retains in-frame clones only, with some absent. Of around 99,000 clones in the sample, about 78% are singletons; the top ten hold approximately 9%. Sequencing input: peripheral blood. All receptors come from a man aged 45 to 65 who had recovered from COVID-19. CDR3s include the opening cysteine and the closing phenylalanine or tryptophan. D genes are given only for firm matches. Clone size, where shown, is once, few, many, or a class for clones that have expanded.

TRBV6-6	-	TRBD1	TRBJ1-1	CASSSQGAVEAFF	TGTGCCAGCAGTTCACAGGGGGCAGTTGAAGCTTTCTTT
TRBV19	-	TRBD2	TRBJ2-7	CASSIWDYAEQYF	TGTGCCAGTAGTATATGGGACTATGCGGAGCAGTACTTC
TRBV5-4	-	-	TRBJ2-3	CASSVTEPTDTQYF	TGTGCCAGCAGCGTGACAGAGCCCACAGATACGCAGTATTTT
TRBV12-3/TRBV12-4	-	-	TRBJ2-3	CASSYFANTQYF	TGTGCCAGCAGTTATTTCGCGAATACGCAGTATTTT
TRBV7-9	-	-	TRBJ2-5	CASVQGGEETQYF	TGTGCCAGCGTACAGGGAGGGGAAGAGACCCAGTACTTC
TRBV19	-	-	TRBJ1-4	CASTVTGPSNEKLFF	TGTGCCAGTACCGTTACAGGGCCTTCTAATGAAAAACTGTTTTTT
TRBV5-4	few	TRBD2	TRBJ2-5	CASSFPSGMDGETQYF	TGTGCCAGCAGCTTCCCTAGCGGGATGGATGGAGAGACCCAGTACTTC
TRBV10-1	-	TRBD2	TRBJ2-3	CASSGGELPGTDTQYF	TGCGCCAGCAGCGGGGGGGAGCTACCGGGCACAGATACGCAGTATTTT
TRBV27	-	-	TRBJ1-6	CASSQWEVKNSPLHF	TGTGCCAGCAGTCAATGGGAGGTGAAAAATTCACCCCTCCACTTT
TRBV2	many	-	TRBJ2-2	CASSYDSTGELFF	TGTGCCAGCAGTTACGACTCCACCGGGGAGCTGTTTTTT
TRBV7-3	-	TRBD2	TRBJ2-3	CASSLDGGASTRTDTQYF	TGTGCCAGCAGCTTAGACGGGGGGGCCTCCACGCGCACAGATACGCAGTATTTT
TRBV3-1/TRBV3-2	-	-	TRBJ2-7	CASSLRRTVRSYEQYF	TGTGCCAGCAGCCTACGGCGCACAGTACGCTCCTACGAGCAGTACTTC
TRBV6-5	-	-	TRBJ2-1	CASSTLGQFNEQFF	TGTGCCAGCAGTACGCTTGGACAGTTTAATGAGCAGTTCTTC
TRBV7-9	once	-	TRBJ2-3	CASSLSGGSTDTQYF	TGTGCCAGCAGCTTATCAGGGGGGAGCACAGATACGCAGTATTTT
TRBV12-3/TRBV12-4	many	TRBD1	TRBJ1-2	CASSRTGEPSTF	TGTGCCAGCAGTAGAACAGGGGAACCTTCCACCTTC
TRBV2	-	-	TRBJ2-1	CASSANRGEQFF	TGTGCCAGCAGTGCAAATCGGGGTGAGCAGTTCTTC
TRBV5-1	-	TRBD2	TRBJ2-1	CASSLGGSGGAMINEQFF	TGCGCCAGCAGCTTGGGAGGCAGCGGGGGGGCCATGATCAATGAGCAGTTCTTC
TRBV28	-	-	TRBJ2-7	CASRATGPVTYEQYF	TGTGCCAGCAGGGCTACAGGGCCGGTTACCTACGAGCAGTACTTC
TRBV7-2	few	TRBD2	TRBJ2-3	CASSLRGVAGADTQYF	TGTGCCAGCAGCTTAAGGGGAGTAGCGGGAGCAGATACGCAGTATTTT
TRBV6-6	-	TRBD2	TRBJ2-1	CASSPGPVGSGGAREQFF	TGTGCCAGCAGTCCAGGCCCCGTGGGTAGCGGGGGGGCTCGTGAGCAGTTCTTC
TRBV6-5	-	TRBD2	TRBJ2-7	CASSRGGPSSYEQYF	TGTGCCAGCAGCCGGGGGGGCCCGAGCTCCTACGAGCAGTACTTC
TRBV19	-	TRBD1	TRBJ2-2	CASSVRGSINTGELFF	TGTGCCAGTAGTGTCAGGGGGAGCATTAACACCGGGGAGCTGTTTTTT
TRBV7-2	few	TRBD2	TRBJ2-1	CASSSPGRGHNEQFF	TGTGCCAGCAGCTCCCCCGGGAGGGGACACAATGAGCAGTTCTTC
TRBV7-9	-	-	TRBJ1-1	CASSLRDRGTTEAFF	TGTGCCAGCAGCTTAAGAGATCGGGGGACCACTGAAGCTTTCTTT
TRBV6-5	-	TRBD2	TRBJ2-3	CASRPSGVTDTQYF	TGTGCCAGCAGACCTAGCGGGGTTACAGATACGCAGTATTTT
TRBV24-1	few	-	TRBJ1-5	CATSEAVSNQPQHF	TGTGCCACCAGTGAGGCGGTTTCCAATCAGCCCCAGCATTTT
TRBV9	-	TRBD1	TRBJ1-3	CASSTGTGSSGNTIYF	TGTGCCAGCAGCACAGGGACAGGGAGCTCTGGAAACACCATATATTTT
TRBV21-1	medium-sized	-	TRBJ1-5	CARDRSNQPQHF	TGTGCCAGGGACAGGAGCAATCAGCCCCAGCATTTT
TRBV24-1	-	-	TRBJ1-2	CATSEDSHYGYTF	TGTGCCACCAGTGAGGACAGTCACTATGGCTACACCTTC
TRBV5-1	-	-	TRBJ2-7	CASSGPGLGEQYF	TGCGCCAGCAGCGGACCAGGGTTAGGCGAGCAGTACTTC
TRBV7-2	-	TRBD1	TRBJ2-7	CASSFGTGGPYEQYF	TGTGCCAGCAGCTTCGGGACAGGAGGGCCCTACGAGCAGTACTTC